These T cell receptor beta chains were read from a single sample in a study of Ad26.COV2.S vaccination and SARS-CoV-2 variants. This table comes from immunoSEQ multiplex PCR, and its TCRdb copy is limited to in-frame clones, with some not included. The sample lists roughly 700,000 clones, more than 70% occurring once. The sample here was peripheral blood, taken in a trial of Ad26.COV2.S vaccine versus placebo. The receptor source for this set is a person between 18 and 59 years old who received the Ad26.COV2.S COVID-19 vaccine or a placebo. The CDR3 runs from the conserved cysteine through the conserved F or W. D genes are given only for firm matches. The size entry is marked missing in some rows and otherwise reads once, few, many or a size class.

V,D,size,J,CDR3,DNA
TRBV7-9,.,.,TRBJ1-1,CASSFGDTEAFF,TGTGCCAGCAGCTTCGGTGACACTGAAGCTTTCTTT
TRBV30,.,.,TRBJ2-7,CACTSPVGMYEQYF,TGTGCCTGCACCAGTCCAGTAGGGATGTACGAGCAGTACTTC
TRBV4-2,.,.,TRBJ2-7,CASSQEGPGSSYEQYF,TGTGCCAGCAGCCAAGAAGGGCCAGGTAGCTCCTACGAGCAGTACTTC
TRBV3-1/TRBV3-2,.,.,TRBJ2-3,CASSQDGGSTDTQYF,TGTGCCAGCAGCCAAGATGGCGGGAGCACAGATACGCAGTATTTT
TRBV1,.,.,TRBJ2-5,CTSSQDKPTRETQYF,TGCACCAGCAGCCAAGATAAGCCCACGAGGGAGACCCAGTACTTC
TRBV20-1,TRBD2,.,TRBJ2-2,CSASESFSGRVGELFF,TGCAGTGCTAGTGAAAGCTTTAGCGGGAGGGTCGGGGAGCTGTTTTTT
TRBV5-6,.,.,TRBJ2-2,CASSLGTYAGELFF,TGTGCCAGCAGCTTGGGGACATATGCCGGGGAGCTGTTTTTT
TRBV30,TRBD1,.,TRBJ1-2,CAWSVKRQGQGYTF,TGTGCCTGGAGTGTAAAGAGGCAGGGACAGGGCTACACCTTC
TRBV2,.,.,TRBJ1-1,CASRTSGAVTEAFF,TGTGCCAGCAGGACCTCGGGGGCCGTTACTGAAGCTTTCTTT
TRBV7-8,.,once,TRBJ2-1,CASSLEGGWGVPYNEQFF,TGTGCCAGCAGCTTAGAAGGGGGCTGGGGGGTTCCCTACAATGAGCAGTTCTTC
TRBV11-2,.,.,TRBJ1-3,CASSLNPGPGNTIYF,TGTGCCAGCAGCTTAAATCCAGGGCCGGGAAACACCATATATTTT
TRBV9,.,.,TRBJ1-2,CASSANRVPGGYTF,TGTGCCAGCAGCGCTAACAGGGTACCCGGTGGCTACACCTTC
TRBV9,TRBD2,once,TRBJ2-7,CASSVEQSSGPYEQYF,TGTGCCAGCAGCGTAGAGCAATCTAGCGGGCCCTACGAGCAGTACTTC
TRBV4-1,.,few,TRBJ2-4,CASSFEGEHIQYF,TGCGCCAGCAGCTTCGAAGGGGAGCACATTCAGTACTTC
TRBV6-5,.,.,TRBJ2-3,CASSYERRDTQYF,TGTGCCAGCAGTTATGAGCGTCGAGATACGCAGTATTTT
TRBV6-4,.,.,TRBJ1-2,CASSDRYNGYTF,TGTGCCAGCAGTGACAGATATAATGGCTACACCTTC
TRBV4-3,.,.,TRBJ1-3,CASSQVAGWLGNTIYF,TGCGCCAGCAGCCAAGTTGCAGGGTGGTTGGGAAACACCATATATTTT
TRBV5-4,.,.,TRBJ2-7,CASSLVGPGYEQYF,.
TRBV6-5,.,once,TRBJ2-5,CASSYERGETQYF,TGTGCCAGCAGTTACGAGAGGGGAGAGACCCAGTACTTC
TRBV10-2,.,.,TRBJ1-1,CASSEPKNTEAFF,TGCGCCAGCAGTGAACCAAAGAACACTGAAGCTTTCTTT
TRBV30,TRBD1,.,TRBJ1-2,CAWLVDRGPYGYTF,TGTGCCTGGCTTGTTGACAGGGGTCCATATGGCTACACCTTC
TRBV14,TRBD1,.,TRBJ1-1,CASSLQGGWDTEAFF,TGTGCCAGCAGCCTGCAGGGGGGCTGGGACACTGAAGCTTTCTTT
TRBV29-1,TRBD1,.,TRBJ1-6,CSVGRDRDSPLHF,TGCAGCGTCGGTCGGGACAGGGATTCACCCCTCCACTTT
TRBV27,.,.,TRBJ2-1,CASSLSGSPYNEQFF,TGTGCCAGCAGTTTATCCGGGAGCCCCTACAATGAGCAGTTCTTC
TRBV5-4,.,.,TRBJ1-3,CASTEPSGNTIYF,TGTGCCAGCACCGAGCCCTCTGGAAACACCATATATTTT
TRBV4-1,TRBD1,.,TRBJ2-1,CASSHRDRGDEQFF,TGCGCCAGCAGCCACCGGGACAGGGGGGATGAGCAGTTCTTC
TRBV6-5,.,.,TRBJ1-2,CASSYSISLGDGYTF,TGTGCCAGCAGTTACTCGATATCCTTAGGGGATGGCTACACCTTC
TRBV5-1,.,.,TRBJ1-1,CASSAGGTTEAFF,TGCGCCAGCAGCGCCGGCGGGACAACAGAAGCTTTCTTT
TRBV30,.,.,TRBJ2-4,CAWSARHFGQNIQYF,TGTGCCTGGAGTGCGCGGCATTTTGGGCAAAACATTCAGTACTTC
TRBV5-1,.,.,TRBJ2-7,CASREESYEQYF,TGCGCCAGCAGGGAGGAGTCCTACGAGCAGTACTTC
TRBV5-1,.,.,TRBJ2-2,CATHRGLNTGELFF,TGCGCCACTCACCGGGGGTTGAACACCGGGGAGCTGTTTTTT
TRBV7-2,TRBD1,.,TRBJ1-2,CASRTDRAVGYTF,TGTGCCAGCAGGACGGACAGGGCTGTGGGCTACACCTTC
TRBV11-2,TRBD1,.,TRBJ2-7,CASSFPTGTGGYEQYF,TGTGCCAGCAGCTTCCCAACCGGGACAGGGGGCTACGAGCAGTACTTC
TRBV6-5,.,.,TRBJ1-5,CASAPGHSGNQPQHF,TGTGCCAGCGCCCCCGGACACAGCGGCAATCAGCCCCAGCATTTT
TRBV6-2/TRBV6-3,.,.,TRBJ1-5,CASSWTEHSNQPQHF,TGTGCCAGCAGTTGGACTGAGCATAGCAATCAGCCCCAGCATTTT
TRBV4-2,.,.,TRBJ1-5,CASSRDLWLQPQHF,TGTGCCAGCAGCCGGGACCTTTGGCTTCAGCCCCAGCATTTT
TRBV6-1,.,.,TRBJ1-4,CASSDKGNEKLFF,TGTGCCAGCAGTGATAAAGGGAATGAAAAACTGTTTTTT
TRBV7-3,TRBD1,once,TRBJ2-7,CASSLSPGQGWDEQYF,TGTGCCAGCAGCTTATCCCCGGGACAGGGCTGGGACGAGCAGTACTTC
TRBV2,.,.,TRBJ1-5,CASSLDPVGGPQHF,TGTGCCAGCAGTTTGGACCCCGTCGGGGGGCCCCAGCATTTT
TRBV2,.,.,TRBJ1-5,CASGLDDQPQHF,TGTGCCAGCGGACTTGACGATCAGCCCCAGCATTTT
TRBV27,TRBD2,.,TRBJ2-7,CASSLRGGATEQYF,TGTGCCAGCAGTCTAAGGGGAGGGGCAACCGAGCAGTACTTC
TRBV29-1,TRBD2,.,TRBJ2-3,CSVELAGGTDTQYF,TGCAGCGTTGAGCTAGCGGGTGGCACAGATACGCAGTATTTT
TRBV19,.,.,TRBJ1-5,CASSGLLGTNQPQHF,TGTGCCAGTAGTGGACTATTGGGCACTAATCAGCCCCAGCATTTT
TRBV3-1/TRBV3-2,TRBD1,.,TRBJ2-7,CASSHDGQGGSYEQYF,TGTGCCAGCAGCCACGACGGACAGGGTGGGAGCTACGAGCAGTACTTC
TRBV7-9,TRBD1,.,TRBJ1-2,CASSPRQGGYTF,TGTGCCAGCAGCCCACGACAGGGGGGCTACACCTTC
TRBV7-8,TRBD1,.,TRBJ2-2,CASSDWTGTTNTGELFF,TGTGCCAGCAGCGATTGGACAGGAACTACGAACACCGGGGAGCTGTTTTTT
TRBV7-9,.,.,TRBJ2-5,CASSLRGGSGETQYF,TGTGCCAGCAGCTTGAGGGGGGGTTCCGGTGAGACCCAGTACTTC
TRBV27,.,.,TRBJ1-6,CASSLGGTWNSPLHF,TGTGCCAGCAGTCTGGGGGGGACGTGGAATTCACCCCTCCACTTT
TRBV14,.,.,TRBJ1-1,CASSVTSNTEAFF,TGTGCCAGCAGTGTTACATCGAACACTGAAGCTTTCTTT
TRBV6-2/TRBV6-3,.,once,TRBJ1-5,CASSFHRRGTNQPQHF,TGTGCCAGCAGTTTTCACCGACGAGGGACTAATCAGCCCCAGCATTTT